This is a list of T cell receptor beta chains from one sample in a study of vaccination and CD4 T cells after COVID-19. From the PCR reads, TCRdb called clonotypes with MiXCR, one entry per CDR3 protein. The sample yields roughly 15,000 distinct CDR3 sequences, around half seen once. Antigens of these TCRs are unknown. The sequenced sample was CD4+ T cells from blood, cultured in vitro, obtained before SARS-CoV-2 vaccination. The receptors were sampled from a human donor who had recovered from COVID-19. The CDR3 runs from the conserved cysteine through the conserved F or W. The D gene is left open where the match is weak. Expanded clones get a size class; other rows say once, few or many, or leave the size out.

v_gene,abundance,j_gene,d_gene,CDR3aa,CDR3nt
TRBV6-1,-,TRBJ1-6,-,CASTTLRSSPLHF,TGTGCCAGCACTACTCTACGTAGCTCACCCCTCCACTTT
TRBV29-1,-,TRBJ2-6,-,CSVEALGSAGANVLTF,TGCAGCGTTGAAGCACTGGGCAGCGCTGGGGCCAACGTCCTGACTTTC
TRBV19,-,TRBJ1-2,TRBD1,CASSATGVYGYTF,TGTGCCAGTAGTGCGACAGGGGTCTATGGCTACACCTTC
TRBV5-1,-,TRBJ2-3,-,CASSLSADTQYF,TGCGCCAGCAGCTTGTCTGCAGATACGCAGTATTTT
TRBV18,-,TRBJ1-1,-,CASSPLDRNTEAFF,TGTGCCAGCTCCCCCCTAGACAGAAACACTGAAGCTTTCTTT
TRBV28,-,TRBJ2-3,-,CASLWAGVGSASTDTQYF,TGTGCCAGCCTATGGGCTGGGGTAGGGAGCGCTAGCACAGATACGCAGTATTTT
TRBV10-1,-,TRBJ1-5,-,CASPRFWCAGYSNQPQHF,TGCGCCAGCCCCCGGTTTTGGTGCGCAGGATATAGCAATCAGCCCCAGCATTTT
TRBV2,once,TRBJ2-3,-,CASHIGRSTDTQYF,TGTGCCAGCCATATAGGGAGGAGTACAGATACGCAGTATTTT
TRBV20-1,-,TRBJ1-2,-,CSARDKPGGYTF,TGCAGTGCTAGAGATAAGCCGGGTGGCTACACCTTC
TRBV2,-,TRBJ1-6,-,CASSEVTGNSPLHF,TGTGCCAGCAGTGAAGTGACAGGAAATTCACCCCTCCACTTT
TRBV20-1,few,TRBJ2-2,-,CSARDAQRVANTGELFF,TGCAGTGCTAGAGATGCCCAGCGGGTTGCGAACACCGGGGAGCTGTTTTTT
TRBV2,-,TRBJ2-7,-,CASSEEGQATYEQYF,TGTGCCAGCAGTGAAGAGGGTCAGGCCACCTACGAGCAGTACTTC
TRBV21-1,few,TRBJ1-2,-,CASSKPHPRASNYGYTF,TGTGCCAGCAGCAAGCCCCACCCCAGGGCGTCAAACTATGGCTACACCTTC
TRBV7-2,-,TRBJ2-1,TRBD2,CASSLAAGGSYNEQFF,TGTGCCAGCAGCTTAGCGGCGGGAGGCTCCTACAATGAGCAGTTCTTC
TRBV27,once,TRBJ2-1,-,CASSLVAVDNEQFF,TGTGCCAGCAGTTTAGTTGCTGTGGACAATGAGCAGTTCTTC
TRBV28,-,TRBJ2-2,TRBD1,CASNYNRGPTANTGELFF,TGTGCCAGCAACTACAACAGGGGGCCGACAGCGAACACCGGGGAGCTGTTTTTT
TRBV19,-,TRBJ2-3,TRBD2,CASSSGGARSTDTQYF,TGTGCCAGTAGCAGCGGGGGGGCGCGTAGCACAGATACGCAGTATTTT
TRBV6-2/TRBV6-3,-,TRBJ2-3,-,CASSYGVSTDTQYF,TGTGCCAGCAGTTACGGGGTTAGCACAGATACGCAGTATTTT
TRBV20-1,-,TRBJ1-5,-,CSAGGDYGNQPQHF,TGCAGTGCCGGGGGCGATTATGGCAATCAGCCCCAGCATTTT
TRBV27,-,TRBJ1-2,TRBD1,CASSSSETGQSYTF,TGTGCCAGCAGTTCTTCCGAGACAGGGCAAAGCTACACCTTC
TRBV7-3,-,TRBJ2-3,-,CASSQEQGRGDTQYF,TGTGCCAGCAGCCAAGAACAGGGCAGGGGAGATACGCAGTATTTT
TRBV19,-,TRBJ2-5,TRBD2,CASRDLTSGSGETQYF,TGTGCCAGCAGGGACCTAACTAGCGGGAGTGGGGAGACCCAGTACTTC
TRBV19,-,TRBJ1-5,TRBD1,CASSITGASNQPQHF,TGTGCCAGTAGTATCACAGGGGCTAGCAATCAGCCCCAGCATTTT
TRBV23-1,-,TRBJ1-2,-,CASSQYHRAGDGYTF,TGCGCCAGCAGTCAATATCACAGGGCGGGGGATGGCTACACCTTC
TRBV12-5,once,TRBJ1-5,-,CASGLGGLQHF,TGTGCTAGTGGTTTGGGCGGGCTCCAGCATTTT
TRBV5-6,-,TRBJ1-6,TRBD1,CASRRTGDRGFHSPLHF,TGTGCCAGCAGGCGGACCGGGGACAGGGGTTTTCATTCACCCCTCCACTTT
TRBV20-1,few,TRBJ1-5,-,CSASDYIQGDQPQHF,TGCAGTGCTAGCGATTACATCCAGGGAGACCAGCCCCAGCATTTT
TRBV11-2,-,TRBJ2-1,TRBD2,CASSLVSGDYHYNEQFF,TGTGCCAGCAGCTTAGTTTCCGGGGACTACCACTACAATGAGCAGTTCTTC
TRBV6-1,-,TRBJ1-2,-,CASSASTTRGYTF,TGTGCCAGCAGTGCTTCCACCACTCGTGGCTACACCTTC
TRBV29-1,-,TRBJ2-1,TRBD2,CSVDLPSGYNEQFF,TGCAGCGTTGATCTGCCTAGCGGATACAATGAGCAGTTCTTC
TRBV20-1,-,TRBJ2-5,TRBD2,CCTGGGQGETQYF,TGCTGCACGGGGGGGGGGCAAGGAGAGACCCAGTACTTC
TRBV21-1,-,TRBJ1-2,-,CASKQGQGADGYTF,TGTGCCAGCAAACAGGGACAGGGGGCTGATGGCTACACCTTC
TRBV20-1,few,TRBJ2-3,-,CSARGSTDTQYF,TGCAGTGCTCGGGGCAGCACAGATACGCAGTATTTT
TRBV6-1,once,TRBJ2-5,TRBD2,CASTGGYTQYF,TGTGCCAGCACGGGGGGATATACCCAGTACTTC
TRBV7-9,few,TRBJ1-6,-,CASSPWTENSPLHF,TGTGCCAGCAGCCCCTGGACAGAGAATTCACCCCTCCACTTT
TRBV11-2,large,TRBJ2-7,-,CASSRTYEQYF,TGTGCCAGCAGCCGCACCTACGAGCAGTACTTC
TRBV24-1,few,TRBJ1-2,-,CATSDPHDRANYGYTF,TGTGCCACCAGTGACCCTCACGACAGAGCTAACTATGGCTACACCTTC
TRBV7-9,-,TRBJ1-2,-,CASSSDFAGSGYTF,TGTGCCAGCAGCTCCGATTTCGCGGGGAGCGGCTACACCTTC
TRBV7-2,-,TRBJ2-2,TRBD2,CAGSPASGTRIPGELFF,TGTGCCGGCAGCCCAGCCTCCGGGACTAGGATTCCCGGGGAGCTGTTTTTT
TRBV27,-,TRBJ2-5,TRBD2,CASSNLAGGETQYF,TGTGCCAGCAGTAACCTAGCGGGCGGGGAGACCCAGTACTTC
TRBV2,few,TRBJ1-6,TRBD1,CASSLADRGNSPLHF,TGTGCCAGCAGTTTAGCGGACAGGGGGAATTCACCCCTCCACTTT
TRBV7-2,few,TRBJ1-1,-,CASSMLTGPNTEAFF,TGTGCCAGCAGCATGTTGACAGGACCGAACACTGAAGCTTTCTTT
TRBV7-2,-,TRBJ2-7,TRBD1,CASSLAGTGSYEQYF,TGTGCCAGCAGCTTAGCCGGGACAGGCTCCTACGAGCAGTACTTC
TRBV28,-,TRBJ2-2,TRBD1,CASSLETGGSGELFF,TGTGCCAGCAGTTTAGAGACAGGGGGCAGCGGGGAGCTGTTTTTT
TRBV6-2/TRBV6-3,-,TRBJ1-1,-,CASRTERGRTEAFF,TGTGCCAGCAGGACCGAAAGGGGGAGAACTGAAGCTTTCTTT
TRBV5-5,-,TRBJ1-6,TRBD1,CASSLRQGGGSPLHF,TGTGCCAGCAGCTTGAGACAGGGAGGCGGTTCACCCCTCCACTTT
TRBV28,-,TRBJ2-2,-,CANGPKGGELFF,TGTGCTAACGGACCTAAGGGCGGGGAGCTGTTTTTT
TRBV4-1,few,TRBJ1-5,-,CASSQPWANQPQHF,TGCGCCAGCAGCCAGCCCTGGGCCAATCAGCCCCAGCATTTT
TRBV11-2,-,TRBJ1-6,TRBD1,CASSTHWTGDSPLHF,TGTGCCAGCAGCACCCATTGGACAGGAGATTCACCCCTCCACTTT
TRBV7-9,-,TRBJ2-3,TRBD1,CASSLGLQGAADTQYF,TGTGCCAGCAGCTTAGGTTTGCAGGGGGCCGCAGATACGCAGTATTTT
TRBV20-1,-,TRBJ2-1,-,CSARGAGTYNEQFF,TGCAGTGCCAGGGGGGCGGGAACCTACAATGAGCAGTTCTTC
TRBV7-3,-,TRBJ1-6,TRBD1,CASSLQGSTNSPLHF,TGTGCCAGCAGCCTACAGGGGAGTACGAATTCACCCCTCCACTTT
TRBV6-1,-,TRBJ1-1,-,CASRDTTPGGIGVNAEAFF,TGTGCCAGCAGAGATACGACCCCGGGTGGGATCGGGGTCAACGCTGAAGCTTTCTTT
TRBV25-1,-,TRBJ1-2,-,CASSAAVNYGYTF,TGTGCCAGCAGTGCCGCGGTGAACTATGGCTACACCTTC
TRBV5-4,-,TRBJ2-5,-,CASGGPAPQETQYF,TGTGCCAGCGGTGGGCCCGCCCCCCAAGAGACCCAGTACTTC
TRBV2,few,TRBJ1-1,-,CASGQGPMNTEAFF,TGTGCCAGCGGCCAGGGCCCTATGAACACTGAAGCTTTCTTT
TRBV10-3,-,TRBJ2-5,TRBD1,CAINPGDRRETQYF,TGTGCCATAAACCCCGGGGACAGGCGGGAGACCCAGTACTTC
TRBV6-2/TRBV6-3,few,TRBJ1-5,TRBD1,CASSYSTQGAQHF,TGTGCCAGCAGTTACTCGACTCAGGGGGCCCAGCATTTT
TRBV7-2,-,TRBJ2-7,TRBD1,CASSLATGVSQEQYF,TGTGCCAGCAGCTTAGCGACAGGGGTTTCGCAGGAGCAGTACTTC